The clone carrying this T cell receptor beta chain was seen a single time. Only in-frame clones appear in the TCRdb table, and some are missing; sequencing was by immunoSEQ multiplex PCR. The sample includes roughly 120,000 clones, 85% to 90% of them seen just once. These data originate in a study of blood T cell repertoires in COVID-19. The germline V gene encodes CDR1 ENHRY and CDR2 SYGVKD. V dropped 3 bases and J dropped 3; count of bases not matched to a gene: 6. CDR3 size: 16 residues. Sequenced material: peripheral blood. This clonotype was sampled from a woman between 45 and 65 years old with active or convalescent COVID-19. The chain employs TRBV10-3 and TRBJ2-5, with 11 positions matching TRBD2. The CDR3 reads CAISEPRGLAEETQYF. The CDR3 coding sequence is TGTGCCATCAGTGAACCCCGGGGACTAGCGGAAGAGACCCAGTACTTC.